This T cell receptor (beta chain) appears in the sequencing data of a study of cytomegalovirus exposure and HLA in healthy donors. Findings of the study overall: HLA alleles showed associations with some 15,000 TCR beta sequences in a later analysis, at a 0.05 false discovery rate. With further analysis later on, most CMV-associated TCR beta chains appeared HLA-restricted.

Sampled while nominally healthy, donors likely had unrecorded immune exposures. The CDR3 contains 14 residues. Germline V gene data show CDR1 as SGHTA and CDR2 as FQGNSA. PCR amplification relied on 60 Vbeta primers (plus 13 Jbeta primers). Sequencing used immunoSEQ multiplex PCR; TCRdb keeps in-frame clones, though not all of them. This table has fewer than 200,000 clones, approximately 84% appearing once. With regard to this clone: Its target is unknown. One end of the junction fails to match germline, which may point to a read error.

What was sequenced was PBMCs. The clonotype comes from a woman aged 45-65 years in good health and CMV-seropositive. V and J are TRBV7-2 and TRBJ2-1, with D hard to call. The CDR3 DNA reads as TGTGCCAGCAGCCCAGAGGCCTACTACGATGAGCAGTTCTTC. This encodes CASSPEAYYDEQFF.